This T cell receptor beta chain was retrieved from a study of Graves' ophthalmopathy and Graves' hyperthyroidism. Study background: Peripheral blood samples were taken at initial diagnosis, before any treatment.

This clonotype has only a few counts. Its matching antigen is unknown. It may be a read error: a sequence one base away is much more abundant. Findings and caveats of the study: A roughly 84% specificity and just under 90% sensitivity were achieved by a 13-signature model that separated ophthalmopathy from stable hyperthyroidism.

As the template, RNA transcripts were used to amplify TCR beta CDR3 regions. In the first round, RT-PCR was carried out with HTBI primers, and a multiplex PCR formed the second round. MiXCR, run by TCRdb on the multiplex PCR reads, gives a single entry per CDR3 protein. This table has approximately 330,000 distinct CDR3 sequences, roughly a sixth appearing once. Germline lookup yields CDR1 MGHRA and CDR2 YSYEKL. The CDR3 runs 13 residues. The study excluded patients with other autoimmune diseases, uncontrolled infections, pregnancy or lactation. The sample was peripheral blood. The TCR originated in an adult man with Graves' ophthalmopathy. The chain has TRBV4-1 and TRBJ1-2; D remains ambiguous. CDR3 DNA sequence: TGCGCCCGCAGCCTCTGGGAGAACTATGGCTACACCTTC. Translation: CARSLWENYGYTF.